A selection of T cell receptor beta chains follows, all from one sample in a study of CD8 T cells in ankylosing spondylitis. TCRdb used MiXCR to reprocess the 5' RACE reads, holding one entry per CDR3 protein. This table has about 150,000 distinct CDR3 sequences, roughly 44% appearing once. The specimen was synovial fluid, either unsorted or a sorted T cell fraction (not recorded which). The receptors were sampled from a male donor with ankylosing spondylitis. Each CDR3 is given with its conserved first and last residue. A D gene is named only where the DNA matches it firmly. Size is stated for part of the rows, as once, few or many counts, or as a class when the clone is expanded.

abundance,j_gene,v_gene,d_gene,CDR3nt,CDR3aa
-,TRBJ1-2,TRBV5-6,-,TGTGCCAGCAGCTTGGAAGGGTTTGGCTACACCTTC,CASSLEGFGYTF
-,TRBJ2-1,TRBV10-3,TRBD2,TGTGCCATCAGTGAGCAAGGCGGGGGGCCCAATGAGCAGTTCTTC,CAISEQGGGPNEQFF
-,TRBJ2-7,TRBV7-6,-,TGTGCCAGCAGCTTAGCGCCCGGGTCGCCCTGGGAGCAGTACTTC,CASSLAPGSPWEQYF
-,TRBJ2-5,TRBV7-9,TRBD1,TGTGCCAGCAGCTTTGGCGTACAGGGGAAACAAGAGACCCAGTACTTC,CASSFGVQGKQETQYF
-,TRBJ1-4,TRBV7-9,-,TGTGCCAGCAGCTTAGAGTTCGCCATGAGGGAAAAACTGTTTTTT,CASSLEFAMREKLFF
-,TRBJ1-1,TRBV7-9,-,TGTGCCGGGGGACACCGGAACACTGAAGCTTTCTTT,CAGGHRNTEAFF
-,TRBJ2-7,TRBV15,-,TGTGCCACCAGCGTTACAGGGAACTACGAGCAGTACTTC,CATSVTGNYEQYF
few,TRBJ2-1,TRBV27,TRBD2,TGTGCCAGCAGTCCACAGGGACTAGCGGTCAATGAGCAGTTCTTC,CASSPQGLAVNEQFF
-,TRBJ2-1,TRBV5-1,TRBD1,TGCGCCAGCAGCTTGGCTCCCCAGGGGGCCATCTACAATGAGCAGTTCTTC,CASSLAPQGAIYNEQFF
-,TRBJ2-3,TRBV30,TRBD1,TGTGCCTGGCGTAAACCCGGGACAGGGGACACAGATACGCAGTATTTT,CAWRKPGTGDTDTQYF
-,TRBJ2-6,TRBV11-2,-,TGTGCCAGCAGCCCAGATTCCGGGGCGTTTATTGGGGCCAACGTCCTGACTTTC,CASSPDSGAFIGANVLTF
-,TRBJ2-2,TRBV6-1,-,TGTGCCAGCACTCCCGGGACCTTCGGGGAGCTGTTTTTT,CASTPGTFGELFF
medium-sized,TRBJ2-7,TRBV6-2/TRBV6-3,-,TGTGCCAGCAGCTGGGACCAGACTCTCCCACACTACGAGCAGTACTTC,CASSWDQTLPHYEQYF
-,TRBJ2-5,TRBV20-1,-,TGCAGTGCTAGGGACGTGAGCCCCCGGGACGTCCAAGAGACCCAGTACTTC,CSARDVSPRDVQETQYF